The rows below give T cell receptor beta chains drawn from one sample of a study of blood T cells in healthy people across ages. TCRdb redid the calling of the 5' RACE reads with MiXCR, one entry per CDR3 protein. This sample has fewer than 2 million distinct CDR3 sequences; roughly 43% occur once, and the top ten carry more than 20%. The specimen was blood. The source of these receptors is a human donor in good health. The CDR3 runs from the conserved cysteine through the conserved F or W. D genes are given only for firm matches. Size is stated for part of the rows, as once, few or many counts, or as a class when the clone is expanded.

V	D	J	size	DNA	CDR3
TRBV6-6	NA	TRBJ2-7	few	TGTGCCAGCAGCCTCAACGTCGGGGGATCTTTGGGGTACGAGCAGTACTTC	CASSLNVGGSLGYEQYF
TRBV14	NA	TRBJ2-3	few	TGTGTCAGCAGCCAAGAGAGGATCAAGCAGTATTTT	CVSSQERIKQYF
TRBV7-2	NA	TRBJ1-2	NA	TGTGCCAGCAGCTTAGATGGCAAAAACTATGGCTACACCTTC	CASSLDGKNYGYTF
TRBV6-2/TRBV6-3	TRBD2	TRBJ2-3	NA	TGTGCCACTGGACTAGTGAAACGCGATACGCAGTATTTT	CATGLVKRDTQYF
TRBV20-1	TRBD1	TRBJ1-2	few	TGCAGTGTTGGACAGGGCCTCTATGGCTACACCTTC	CSVGQGLYGYTF
TRBV12-3/TRBV12-4	NA	TRBJ2-5	NA	TGTGCCAGCAAAATGGGGCCGGGCGGGCAGTACTTC	CASKMGPGGQYF
TRBV7-8	NA	TRBJ2-5	few	TGTGCCAGCAGCTACTTCCGTCGCCAAGAGACCCAGTACTTC	CASSYFRRQETQYF
TRBV12-3/TRBV12-4	TRBD2	TRBJ2-7	many	TGTGCCAGCAGGTATAGCGGGGGTGACTACGAGCAGTACTTC	CASRYSGGDYEQYF
TRBV29-1	NA	TRBJ1-2	NA	TGCAGCGGTGGGTCCAGGGATGGCTACACCTTC	CSGGSRDGYTF
TRBV11-3	NA	TRBJ2-5	NA	TGTGCCAGCAGCTTCCACCGTGGGGAGGAGACCCAGTACTTC	CASSFHRGEETQYF
TRBV6-5	NA	TRBJ2-5	NA	TGTGCCAGCAGCATACTGGGGACGACTCCGGAGACCCAGTACTTC	CASSILGTTPETQYF
TRBV28	NA	TRBJ1-1	few	TGTGCCAGCCAAGCAAGACAGTTCGGTACTGAAGCTTTCTTT	CASQARQFGTEAFF
TRBV3-1	TRBD1	TRBJ2-7	NA	TGTGCCAGCAGCTTCGAGGACAGGGAAGATCCCTACGAGCGGTACTTC	CASSFEDREDPYERYF
TRBV6-2/TRBV6-3	TRBD1	TRBJ2-7	many	TGTGCCAGCAGTCGACTACAGGGGAACCCCTTCCCCTACGAGCAGTACTTC	CASSRLQGNPFPYEQYF
TRBV12-3/TRBV12-4	NA	TRBJ2-3	NA	TGTGCCAGCAGTCTCCAAACAGGGATGAGGACAGATACGCAGTATTTT	CASSLQTGMRTDTQYF
TRBV5-5	NA	TRBJ2-3	NA	TGTGCCAGCAACCCTCTGGGGGACGCAGATACGCAGTATTTT	CASNPLGDADTQYF
TRBV28	NA	TRBJ1-2	few	TGTGCCAGCAGTGCCTCAATCGGGACGGTGTATGGCTACACCTTC	CASSASIGTVYGYTF
TRBV5-1	NA	TRBJ1-5	NA	TGCGCCAGCAGCTTGGATGGAGGGATTGAACAGCCCCAGCATTTT	CASSLDGGIEQPQHF
TRBV3-1	NA	TRBJ2-3	few	TGTGCCAGCAGCCAAGATACAGGGATAGATACGCAGTATTTT	CASSQDTGIDTQYF
TRBV6-1	NA	TRBJ2-3	NA	TGTGCCAGCAGTGAATTGACTAGATCCCCCCGTAATACGCAGTATTTT	CASSELTRSPRNTQYF
TRBV10-3	NA	TRBJ1-2	few	TGTGCCATCAGTGACGGGGGCCCTATTCCAAACTATGGCTACACCTTC	CAISDGGPIPNYGYTF
TRBV7-9	NA	TRBJ2-3	few	TGTGCCAGCAGCTTAGGGCAGTCGGACACAGATACGCAGTATTTT	CASSLGQSDTDTQYF
TRBV12-3/TRBV12-4	NA	TRBJ2-1	few	TGTGCCAGCAGTGAATTCGGGGGTGCGAATGAGCAGTTCTTC	CASSEFGGANEQFF
TRBV4-3	NA	TRBJ2-1	NA	TGCGCCAGCAGCCTCCGGGACCTCCGGGCTGAGCAGTTCTTC	CASSLRDLRAEQFF
TRBV27	NA	TRBJ2-7	NA	TGTGCCAGCAGTTTATGGGGGGCCGAGGGCGAGCAGTACTTC	CASSLWGAEGEQYF
TRBV5-1	NA	TRBJ2-6	NA	TGCGCCAGCAGCTTGGTATTCCAGGCCGCTCTCTCTGGGGCCAACGTCCTGACTTTC	CASSLVFQAALSGANVLTF
TRBV10-3	TRBD1	TRBJ2-3	NA	TGTGCCACCTTGGGGACAGGTGATACGCAGTATTTT	CATLGTGDTQYF
TRBV12-3/TRBV12-4	TRBD2	TRBJ2-1	few	TGTGCCAGCACCTGGACTAGCGGGGGAGATGAGCAGTTCTTC	CASTWTSGGDEQFF
TRBV29-1	NA	TRBJ1-4	NA	TGCAGCGTCCGGGGTGGGCCCTCTGATGAAAAACTGTTTTTT	CSVRGGPSDEKLFF
TRBV7-2	NA	TRBJ2-1	few	TGTGCCAGCAGCTTAACTTGGGGGGCCGAATACGGTGAGCAGTTCTTC	CASSLTWGAEYGEQFF
TRBV29-1	NA	TRBJ2-7	few	TGCAGCGTTGAAGGGAACGGGTCCTACGAGCAGTACTTC	CSVEGNGSYEQYF
TRBV4-3	NA	TRBJ1-2	few	TGCGCCAGCAGCCACCGGTCCATAAGACGCTATGGCTACACCTTC	CASSHRSIRRYGYTF
TRBV7-2	TRBD1	TRBJ1-4	few	TGTGCCAGCAAGATGGACAGGGGTAATGAAAAACTGTTTTTT	CASKMDRGNEKLFF
TRBV7-9	TRBD2	TRBJ2-1	few	TGTGCCCTGGTGCGGGCTAGCGGGGAGGAGTATGAGCAGTTCTTC	CALVRASGEEYEQFF
TRBV4-1	NA	TRBJ2-2	NA	TGCGCCAGCAGCCAAGATACCCAGCCGACCTACACCGGGGAGCTGTTTTTT	CASSQDTQPTYTGELFF
TRBV4-3	TRBD1	TRBJ2-1	many	TGCGCCAGCAGCCAAGCTCCGGGACAGGGGGGGAATGAGCAGTTCTTC	CASSQAPGQGGNEQFF
TRBV10-3	NA	TRBJ2-3	NA	TGTGCCATCAGTGAGCGAGGGGTGAGCACAGATACGCAGTATTTT	CAISERGVSTDTQYF
TRBV5-1	TRBD1	TRBJ2-1	NA	TGCGCCAGCAGTTTTCCGGACAGGGGGACGAATGAGCAGTTCTTC	CASSFPDRGTNEQFF
TRBV27	TRBD1	TRBJ1-1	NA	TGTGCCAGCAGTCCCTCGGACAGGGCCATCACTGAAGCTTTCTTT	CASSPSDRAITEAFF
TRBV12-5	NA	TRBJ2-5	few	TGTGCTAGTGGTTTGGGTTACCAAGAGACCCAGTACTTC	CASGLGYQETQYF
TRBV7-9	NA	TRBJ2-1	few	TGTGCCAACGAGGGGGGCGACGGCTCCTACAATGAGCAGTTCTTC	CANEGGDGSYNEQFF
TRBV20-1	TRBD2	TRBJ2-2	NA	TGCAGTGCTAGCCTGTCTGACGGGGGGTGGACCGGGGAGCTGTTTTTT	CSASLSDGGWTGELFF
TRBV5-5	TRBD1	TRBJ1-2	once	TGTGCCAGCAGACGGTCGGGCGGGACAGGGGCGGCGGGAGGCTACACCTTC	CASRRSGGTGAAGGYTF
TRBV7-8	NA	TRBJ2-7	few	TGTGCCAGCAGACCCTCCCCCGGGGTCAACTACGAGCAGTACTTC	CASRPSPGVNYEQYF
TRBV10-3	NA	TRBJ1-6	NA	TGCGCCATCGCCGAAAGTCTCGTTAGGAATTCACCCCTCCACTTT	CAIAESLVRNSPLHF
TRBV20-1	NA	TRBJ1-2	NA	TGCAGTGCCGCCCCCGCCGGGGTATGGGCTGGCTACACCTTC	CSAAPAGVWAGYTF
TRBV20-1	NA	TRBJ2-1	few	TGCAGTGCTAGAATACGGCGGGGGCCCAACAATGAGCAGTTCTTC	CSARIRRGPNNEQFF
TRBV27	NA	TRBJ1-2	NA	TGTACCAGCAGATTCCAGAGGAGTATTGGCTACACCTTC	CTSRFQRSIGYTF
TRBV28	NA	TRBJ2-3	NA	TGTGCCAGCAGTTTCAATTACGATACGCAGTATTTT	CASSFNYDTQYF
TRBV5-1	NA	TRBJ2-6	NA	TGCGCCAGCAGCTTGGGCCTGGTGGTCGGGTCTGGGGCCAACGTCCTGACTTTC	CASSLGLVVGSGANVLTF